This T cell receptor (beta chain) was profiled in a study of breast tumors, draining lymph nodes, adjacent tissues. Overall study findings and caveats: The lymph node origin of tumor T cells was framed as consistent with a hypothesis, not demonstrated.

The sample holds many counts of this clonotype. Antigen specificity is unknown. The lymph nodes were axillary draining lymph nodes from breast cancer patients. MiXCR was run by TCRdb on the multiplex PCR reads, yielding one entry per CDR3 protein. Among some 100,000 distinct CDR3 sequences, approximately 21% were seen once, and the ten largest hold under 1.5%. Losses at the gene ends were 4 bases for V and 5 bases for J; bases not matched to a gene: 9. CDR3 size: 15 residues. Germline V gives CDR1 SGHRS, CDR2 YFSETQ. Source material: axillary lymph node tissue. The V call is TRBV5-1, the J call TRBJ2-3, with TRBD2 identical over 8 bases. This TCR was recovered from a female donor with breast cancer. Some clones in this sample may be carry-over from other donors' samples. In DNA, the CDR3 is TGCGCCAGCAGCAGAACCGGCGGGAGGATAGATACGCAGTATTTT. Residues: CASSRTGGRIDTQYF.